This is a list of T cell receptor beta chains from one sample in a study of blood T cell repertoires in COVID-19. Measured with immunoSEQ multiplex PCR; TCRdb has only the in-frame clones, and not every one. The table has about 190,000 clones, more than 65% seen once; the top ten hold 10%. Sequencing input: peripheral blood. The receptors stem from a woman of 80 years or more with active or convalescent COVID-19. Both conserved end residues are part of each CDR3. A D gene is named only where the DNA matches it firmly. Expanded clones are given a class, and other clones once, few, many or no size at all.

V gene	J gene	clone size	D gene	CDR3 protein	CDR3 DNA
TRBV11-2	TRBJ1-1	NA	NA	CASSLGDDWRAFF	TGTGCCAGCAGCTTAGGGGATGATTGGAGGGCTTTCTTT
TRBV12-3/TRBV12-4	TRBJ1-4	few	NA	CASSFREKLFF	TGTGCCAGCAGTTTTCGGGAAAAACTGTTTTTT
TRBV19	TRBJ2-1	NA	TRBD2	CATNPLAGDLNEQFF	TGTGCCACCAACCCCCTAGCGGGAGATCTCAATGAGCAGTTCTTC
TRBV19	TRBJ2-3	NA	TRBD1	CASSIGPGQTDTQYF	TGTGCCAGTAGTATAGGACCGGGACAGACAGATACGCAGTATTTT
TRBV29-1	TRBJ2-3	NA	TRBD2	CSVYGTKGALGDTQYF	TGCAGCGTTTACGGGACTAAAGGGGCCCTGGGAGATACGCAGTATTTT
TRBV7-3	TRBJ2-3	NA	NA	CASSDYPTDTQYF	TGTGCCAGCAGCGACTACCCCACAGATACGCAGTATTTT
TRBV19	TRBJ2-6	NA	NA	CASSIQDTNVLTF	TGTGCCAGTAGTATCCAGGATACCAACGTCCTGACTTTC
TRBV14	TRBJ1-4	NA	NA	CASSQEGRGREKLFF	TGTGCCAGCAGCCAAGAGGGGAGAGGTCGCGAAAAACTGTTTTTT
TRBV10-3	TRBJ1-2	NA	NA	CAVRPGTSLTLTNYGYTF	TGTGCCGTCCGGCCCGGGACATCTTTAACATTGACTAACTATGGCTACACCTTC
TRBV11-2	TRBJ2-5	NA	NA	CASMGRRQETQYF	TGTGCCAGCATGGGCAGGAGGCAAGAGACCCAGTACTTC
TRBV6-5	TRBJ2-5	NA	NA	CASSLLGTGAATQYF	TGTGCCAGCAGCTTACTTGGGACTGGGGCGGCGACCCAGTACTTC
TRBV4-2	TRBJ2-3	NA	TRBD1	CASSHPDRGSTDTQYF	TGTGCCAGCAGCCACCCGGACAGGGGAAGCACAGATACGCAGTATTTT
TRBV7-2	TRBJ1-1	NA	NA	CASSLQIDTEAFF	TGTGCCAGCAGCTTACAGATTGACACTGAAGCTTTCTTT